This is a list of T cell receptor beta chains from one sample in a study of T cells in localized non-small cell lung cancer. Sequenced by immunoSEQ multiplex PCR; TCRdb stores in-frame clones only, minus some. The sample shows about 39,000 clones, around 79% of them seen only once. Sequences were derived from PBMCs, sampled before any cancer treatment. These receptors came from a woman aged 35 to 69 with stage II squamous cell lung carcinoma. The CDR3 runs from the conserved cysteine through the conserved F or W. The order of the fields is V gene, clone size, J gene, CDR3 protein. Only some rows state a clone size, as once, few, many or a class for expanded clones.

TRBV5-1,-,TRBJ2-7,CASSGGQVAHEQYF
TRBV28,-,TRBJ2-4,CASSWGQGGKNIQYF
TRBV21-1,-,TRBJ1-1,CASSNPAPPNTEAFF
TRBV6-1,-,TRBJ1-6,CASSEQGGSPLHF
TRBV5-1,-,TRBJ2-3,CASSLAGADTQYF
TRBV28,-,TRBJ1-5,CASEGAGDANQPQHF
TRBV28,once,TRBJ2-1,CASTLGAVNEQFF
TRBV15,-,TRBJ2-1,CATSFLGGGSSYNEQFF
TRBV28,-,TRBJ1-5,CASSLTADYSNQPQHF
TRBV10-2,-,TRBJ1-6,CASSAWTGYNSPLHF
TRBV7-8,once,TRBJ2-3,CASSLRQDAEGDTQYF
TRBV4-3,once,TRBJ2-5,CASSQEISGNNYQETQYF
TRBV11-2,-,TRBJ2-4,CASSQGWGKNIQYF
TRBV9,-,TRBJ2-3,CASSPRNTDTQYF
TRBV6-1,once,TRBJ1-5,CASSAGTDSNQPQHF
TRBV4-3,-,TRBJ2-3,CASSPEPPYTDTQYF
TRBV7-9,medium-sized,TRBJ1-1,CASSLVGGGDTEAFF
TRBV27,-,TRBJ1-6,CASSWATGGHSPLHF
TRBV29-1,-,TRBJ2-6,CSVGTASSGANVLTF
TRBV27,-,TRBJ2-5,CASRRAGVETQYF
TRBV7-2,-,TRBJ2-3,CASSRGTFSTDTQYF
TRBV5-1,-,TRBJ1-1,CASSRVGQSTEAFF
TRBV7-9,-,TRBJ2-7,CASKRVGTGFYEQYF